This TCR beta chain originates from a study of T cells after yellow fever vaccination. Study overall: Each low-cell-number fraction was prepared by means of SMART-Seq v4 Ultra Low Input. Study-wide points: Contamination by abundant bulk-population clonotypes could be present in FACS-sorted repertoires. Primary-vaccination clones mostly resurfaced post-booster (nearly 97% CD4, around 88% CD8).

There are a few counts of this clonotype. What it binds is not known. The ends were cut back, 5 bases at V and 0 bases at J, with 15 bases in the middle. The germline CDR1 and CDR2 sequences are SEHNR and FQNEAQ (reference sequence). This CDR3 spans 16 amino acids. TCRdb itself ran the 5' RACE reads through MiXCR, one entry per CDR3 protein. The table has just under 600,000 distinct CDR3 sequences, approximately 12% seen once. This rearrangement joins TRBV7-9 to TRBJ2-3; the D call may be TRBD1 or TRBD2 (5 bases each). Source: PBMCs, taken on the day of the yellow fever booster vaccination. The clonotype originates from a man in his thirties or forties who received the YFV17D yellow fever vaccine. Written as DNA, the CDR3 is TGTGCCAGCAGCCCCGGGACCACTTCTAGCACAGATACGCAGTATTTT. Encoded protein: CASSPGTTSSTDTQYF.